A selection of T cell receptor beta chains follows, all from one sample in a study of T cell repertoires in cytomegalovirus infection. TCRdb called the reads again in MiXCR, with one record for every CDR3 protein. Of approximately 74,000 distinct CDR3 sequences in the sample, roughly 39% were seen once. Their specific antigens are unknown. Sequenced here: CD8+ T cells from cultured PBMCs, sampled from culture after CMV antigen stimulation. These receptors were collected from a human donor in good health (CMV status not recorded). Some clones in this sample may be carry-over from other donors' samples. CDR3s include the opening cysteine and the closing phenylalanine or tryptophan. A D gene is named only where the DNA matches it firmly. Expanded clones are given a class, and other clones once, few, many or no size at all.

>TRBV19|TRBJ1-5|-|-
CASSHHGEQPQHF
TGTGCCAGTAGTCATCATGGGGAACAGCCCCAGCATTTT
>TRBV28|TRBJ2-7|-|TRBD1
CASSFRLSGRGNLYEQYF
TGTGCCAGCAGTTTCCGATTGTCCGGCAGGGGGAATCTTTACGAGCAGTACTTC
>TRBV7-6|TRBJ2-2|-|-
CASSSPSRTGELFF
TGTGCCAGCAGCTCCCCGTCTCGGACCGGGGAGCTGTTTTTT
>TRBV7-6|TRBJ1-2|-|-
CASSPDGRIYGYTF
TGTGCCAGCAGTCCGGACGGACGGATCTATGGCTACACCTTC
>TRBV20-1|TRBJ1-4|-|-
CSASPGRGLDEKLFF
TGCAGTGCTAGTCCCGGTCGGGGCTTGGATGAAAAACTGTTTTTT
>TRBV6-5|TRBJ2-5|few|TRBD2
CASSRLAGGVYQETQYF
TGTGCCAGCAGTAGACTAGCGGGGGGCGTGTACCAAGAGACCCAGTACTTC
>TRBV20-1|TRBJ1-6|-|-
CSARTGSHSPLHF
TGCAGTGCCAGGACGGGTTCCCACTCACCCCTCCACTTT
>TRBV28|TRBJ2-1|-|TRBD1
CASSPRGQGFGRTRKVYNEQFF
TGTGCCAGCAGTCCGAGGGGGCAGGGTTTTGGCCGAACACGTAAGGTATACAATGAGCAGTTCTTC
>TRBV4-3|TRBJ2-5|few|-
CASSQDKTGKGTQYF
TGCGCCAGCAGCCAAGATAAAACGGGGAAGGGGACCCAGTACTTC
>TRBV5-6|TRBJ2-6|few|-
CASSLSDRISGANVLTF
TGTGCCAGCAGCTTGTCTGACAGGATCTCTGGGGCCAACGTCCTGACTTTC
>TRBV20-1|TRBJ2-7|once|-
CSARGDPARWEQYF
TGCAGTGCTAGGGGGGACCCCGCGCGCTGGGAGCAGTACTTC
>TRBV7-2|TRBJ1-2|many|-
CASRLNRVVDYGYTF
TGTGCCAGCAGGTTAAACAGGGTTGTCGACTATGGCTACACCTTC
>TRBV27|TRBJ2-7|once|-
CASSLSLASVTYEQYF
TGTGCCAGCAGTTTATCGCTGGCTAGCGTGACCTACGAGCAGTACTTC
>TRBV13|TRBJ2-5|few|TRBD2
CASSLRLAGGQETQYF
TGTGCCAGCAGCCTAAGACTAGCGGGGGGGCAAGAGACCCAGTACTTC
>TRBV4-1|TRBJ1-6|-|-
CASSQDAGGDALHF
TGTGCCAGCAGCCAAGATGCTGGCGGGGATGCCCTCCACTTT
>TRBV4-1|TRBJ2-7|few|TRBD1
CASNRGQGEYEQYF
TGCGCCAGCAACAGGGGACAGGGGGAGTACGAGCAGTACTTC
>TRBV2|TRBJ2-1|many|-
CASGGRDNEQFF
TGTGCCAGCGGAGGTAGAGACAATGAGCAGTTCTTC
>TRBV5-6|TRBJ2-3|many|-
CASSLGAGVNTDTQYF
TGTGCCAGCAGCTTGGGGGCAGGGGTGAACACAGATACGCAGTATTTT
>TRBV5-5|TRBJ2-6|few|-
CASSLLGGLSGANVLTF
TGTGCCAGCAGCTTGCTAGGAGGCCTCTCTGGGGCCAACGTCCTGACTTTC
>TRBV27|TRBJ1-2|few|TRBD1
CASTRTGHPNYGYTF
TGTGCCAGCACTCGGACAGGCCACCCTAACTATGGCTACACCTTC
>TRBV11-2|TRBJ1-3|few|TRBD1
CASSLGTGDLSGNTIYF
TGTGCCAGCAGCTTAGGGACAGGGGATTTGTCTGGAAACACCATATATTTT
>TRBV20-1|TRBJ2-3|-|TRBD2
CSARVWISGGTDTQYF
TGCAGTGCTAGAGTGTGGATTAGCGGGGGAACAGATACGCAGTATTTT